The 5 T cell receptor beta chains below come from one sample, sequenced in a study of shared clonotypes between healthy human individuals. Profiling relied on immunoSEQ multiplex PCR, and the TCRdb table lists in-frame clones only, not all of them. The sample lists just under 350,000 clones, 73% occurring once. The sequenced material came from memory CD4+ T cells sorted from blood. Described subset: CD45RA-negative fraction. The receptors here all came from a man aged 25 to 40 in good health.

This clone has only a few counts. The chain couples TRBV19 to TRBJ2-1, with D maybe TRBD2 (5 bases). V lost 1 base and J lost 5, with 12 bases in between. CDR1 is LNHDA, CDR2 SQIVND, per germline (reference sequence). There are 15 residues in the CDR3. The CDR3 sequence is CASSIAGSSDNEQFF. Written as DNA, the CDR3 is TGTGCCAGTAGTATAGCGGGGAGTTCAGACAATGAGCAGTTCTTC.

The sample holds a few counts of this clone. CDR3 in amino acids: CASRGRGTQGRNTEQYF. CDR3 DNA: TGTGCCAGTAGGGGTCGAGGGACCCAAGGGAGAAACACGGAGCAGTACTTC. V and J are TRBV19 and TRBJ2-7, with D perhaps matching TRBD1 or TRBD2 (5 bases each). Germline V gives CDR1 LNHDA, CDR2 SQIVND (reference sequence). The V end was cut by 6 bases, the J end by 7 bases, with 28 bases between. The length of the CDR3 is 17 residues. Full variable domain (outside the CDR3, taken from reference TRBV19 and TRBJ2-7): DGGITQSPKYLFRKEGQNVTLSCEQNLNHDAMYWYRQDPGQGLRLIYYSQIVNDFQKGDIAEGYSVSREKKESFPLTVTSAQKNPTAFYLCASRGRGTQGRNTEQYFGPGTRLTVT.

This clone was counted a few times. The V call is TRBV2, the J call TRBJ1-4; D unclear. Trimming removed 3 bases from V and 8 bases from J, with 13 bases in between. Germline CDR1 is SNHLY and CDR2 is FYNNEI. The CDR3 is 14 amino acids. The CDR3 sequence is CASSEAFYPEKLFF. In nucleotides, the CDR3 is TGTGCCAGCAGTGAGGCGTTTTACCCCGAAAAACTGTTTTTT.

A word on this clone: The same CDR3 also results from other DNA sequences found in this sample. The chain recombines TRBV28 with TRBJ1-5; a possible D gene is TRBD1 (5 bases). Trimming left V 9 bases short and J 4 bases short, with 10 bases between. Germline CDR1 MDHEN, CDR2 SYDVKM. The CDR3 is made up of 12 amino acids. CDR3 in DNA: TGTGCCAGTTCCGACAGAAATCAGCCCCAGCATTTT. It codes for CASSDRNQPQHF.

The chain is built from TRBV6-5 and TRBJ2-1; a weak D match, TRBD1 (6 bases). Germline CDR1 reads MNHEY; CDR2 reads SVGAGI. The CDR3 sequence is 15 residues long. V lost 5 bases and J 3 bases, leaving 14 bases between the germline ends. CDR3 loop: CASSGTGTNYNEQFF. CDR3 DNA: TGTGCCAGCAGTGGGACCGGGACAAACTACAATGAGCAGTTCTTC.